This T cell receptor beta chain was observed in a study of CD8+ T cells in alopecia areata. Across the whole study: Treated patients took oral tofacitinib at 5 to 10 mg twice daily. Study-level results: Association of baseline CD8+ expansion with response is uncertain owing to one nonresponder.

RNA was isolated and reverse transcribed to cDNA, the sequencing template. Libraries were prepared by immunoSEQ multiplex PCR; TCRdb keeps only in-frame clonotypes and omits some of them. The sample contains under 350,000 clones, 58% of which appear only once. Treatment in this sample: oral pan-JAK inhibitor, 5-10 mg twice daily. The CDR3 contains 15 residues. Trimming shortened V by 2 bases and J by 1 base, and 9 bases separated the two germline ends. Germline CDR1 reads SGHTA; CDR2 reads FQGTGA. As to this clone: Its target is not known.

The TCR was taken from a human donor with alopecia areata. The sequencing used CD4+ T cells sorted from blood, collected at week 24, from a patient treated with tofacitinib. V is TRBV7-3 and J is TRBJ2-1; no firm D call. The CDR3 region is CASSLSIESYNEQFF. The CDR3 DNA reads TGTGCCAGCAGCTTATCAATAGAATCCTACAATGAGCAGTTCTTC.